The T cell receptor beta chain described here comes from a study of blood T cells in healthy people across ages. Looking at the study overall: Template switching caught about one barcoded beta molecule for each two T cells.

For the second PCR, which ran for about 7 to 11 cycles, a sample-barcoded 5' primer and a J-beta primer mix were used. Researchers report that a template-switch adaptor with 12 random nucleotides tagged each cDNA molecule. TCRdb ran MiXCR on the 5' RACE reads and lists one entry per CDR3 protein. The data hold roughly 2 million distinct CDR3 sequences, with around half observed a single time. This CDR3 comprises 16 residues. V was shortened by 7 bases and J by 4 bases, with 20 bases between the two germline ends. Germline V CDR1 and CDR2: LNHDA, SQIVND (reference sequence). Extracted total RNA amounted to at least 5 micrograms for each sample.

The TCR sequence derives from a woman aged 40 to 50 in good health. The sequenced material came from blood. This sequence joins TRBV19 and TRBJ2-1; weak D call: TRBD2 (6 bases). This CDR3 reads CASKELGGPAYNEQFF. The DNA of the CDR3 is TGTGCCAGTAAAGAGTTAGGAGGGCCAGCTTACAATGAGCAGTTCTTC.